This TCR beta chain was sequenced in a study of shared clonotypes between healthy human individuals. Whole-study findings and limits: Limited genetic and exposure-history diversity came from having few donors. Although depth was large, rarefaction showed that sequencing of the sorted subsets was incomplete.

CDR3 length: 14 amino acids. V lost 6 bases to trimming and J lost 4 bases; unmatched junction nucleotides: 6. CDR1 SNHLY and CDR2 FYNNEI come from the germline V gene. With respect to this clone: Antigen: not known.

Sorted-subset replicate PCRs used 200 ng of genomic DNA. This amount corresponded to 30,000 to 35,000 T cell genomes. Profiled with immunoSEQ multiplex PCR; TCRdb holds only in-frame clones, not every one. The sample includes 2 million to 2.5 million clones, nearly 97% of them seen just once. The sequenced sample consisted of naive CD4+ T cells sorted from blood. The subset was: CD45RA+ positively selected. This TCR came from a man aged 18 to 30 in good health. The rearrangement uses TRBV2 and TRBJ2-5, with TRBD1 matching 9 bases. DNA for the CDR3: TGTGCCAGCAGGGGACAGGGCGGTGGAGAGACCCAGTACTTC. Its protein is CASRGQGGGETQYF.